The 9 T cell receptor beta chains below all came from one sample that was sequenced in a study of blood T cells in healthy people across ages (dated by TCRdb to between 2014 and 2016). Receptor libraries were prepared by 5' RACE. The sequencer was an Illumina HiSeq 2500. The second PCR ran for about 7 to 11 cycles and used a J-beta primer mix along with a sample-barcoded 5' primer. TCRdb applied fastp at Q25 and MiXCR to the public reads, then kept only in-frame beta chains. Each record represents a unique CDR3 protein, reported with the most common genes and DNA among its rows. This sample has more than 1,400,000 distinct CDR3 sequences in its table, and 35% to 45% of those were observed once. Around 8% of the sample comes from the top ten. Sequencing was done on a sample of blood. The receptors come from a young woman in good health.

The chain recombines TRBV11-2 with TRBJ2-7; TRBD1 or TRBD2 may be the D gene (5 bases each). The germline V gene has CDR1 SGHAT and CDR2 FQNNGV. V dropped 3 bases and J dropped 3 bases, with 15 bases sitting between them. The CDR3 extends over 15 amino acids. CDR3 region: CASSFSTGTLYEQYF. In DNA, the CDR3 is TGTGCCAGCAGCTTCTCGACCGGGACCCTCTACGAGCAGTACTTC.

The chain links TRBV12-3 or TRBV12-4 to TRBJ1-2; D remains unclear. The CDR3 consists of 14 residues. With 5 bases removed from V and 1 base from J, the gap between germline ends came to 11 bases. DNA for the CDR3: TGTGCCAGCAGTCCTAGCCTCGGTAACTATGGCTACACCTTC. Protein: CASSPSLGNYGYTF.

This chain uses TRBV18 with TRBJ2-1, with 7 positions matching TRBD2. J was trimmed by 5 bases and V by 2 bases; bases with no gene match: 6. Germline assignment: CDR1 KGHSH and CDR2 LQKENI. The CDR3 sequence is 15 residues long. The CDR3 spells CASSPSGLADNEQFF. In DNA form, the CDR3 reads TGTGCCAGCTCACCATCAGGGCTAGCGGACAATGAGCAGTTCTTC.

In DNA, the CDR3 is TGTGCCAGCAGCCCCTCCCCCTATGGCTACACCTTC. Its translation is CASSPSPYGYTF. V and J are TRBV12-3 or TRBV12-4 and TRBJ1-2; no definite D call. This CDR3 comprises 12 residues. Trimming pared 6 bases from V and 4 bases from J, leaving 9 bases between.

The chain combines TRBV7-2 with TRBJ1-1, with a possible D match to TRBD1 (6 bases). The V end was cut by 2 bases, the J end by 2 bases, with 18 bases between. CDR1 and CDR2 (germline): SGHTA, FQGNSA. The CDR3 extends over 17 amino acids. The CDR3: CASSLLGGSDLNTEAFF. In DNA form, the CDR3 reads TGTGCCAGCAGCTTACTCGGGGGCTCAGACCTCAACACTGAAGCTTTCTTT.

This sequence joins TRBV14 and TRBJ2-1; D is possibly TRBD1 (5 bases). CDR3 length equals 15 residues. The germline V gene has CDR1 SGHDN and CDR2 FVKESK. Trimming cost V 0 bases and J 3 bases, with 9 bases left between them. CDR3 sequence reads: CASSQEQVGYNEQFF. CDR3 DNA: TGTGCCAGCAGCCAAGAACAGGTGGGCTACAATGAGCAGTTCTTC.

This clonotype has just one count. The gene calls are TRBV7-9 and TRBJ2-7; 9 bases are shared with TRBD2. Germline values: CDR1 SEHNR, CDR2 FQNEAQ (reference sequence). The CDR3 consists of 14 residues. V was pared by 5 bases and J by 7 bases, with 9 bases of the junction left unmatched. The CDR3 region has the DNA TGTGCCAGCAGCCTTAGCGGGGGACGACGAGAGCAGTACTTC. This translates into CASSLSGGRREQYF.

CDR3 in amino acids: CSARRRAKALGGNEQFF. The CDR3 DNA sequence: TGCAGTGCCCGCAGGAGGGCCAAAGCACTCGGGGGCAATGAGCAGTTCTTC. The V gene is TRBV20-1, the J gene TRBJ2-1; perhaps TRBD2 as D (6 bases). Germline CDR1 DFQATT, CDR2 SNEGSKA (reference sequence). The CDR3 covers 17 residues. V was trimmed by 6 bases and J by 6 bases, leaving 27 bases between them.

The V and J genes are TRBV20-1 and TRBJ1-1; 7 bases match TRBD1. This CDR3 is built from 15 residues. The V and J ends lost 3 bases and 8 bases, in that order; junction bases with no gene match: 15. CDR1 and CDR2 from the germline V gene are DFQATT and SNEGSKA (reference sequence). The CDR3 region is CSASSPRVRGREAFF. The DNA for the CDR3 is TGCAGTGCTAGCTCGCCTAGGGTCAGGGGGAGAGAAGCTTTCTTT.